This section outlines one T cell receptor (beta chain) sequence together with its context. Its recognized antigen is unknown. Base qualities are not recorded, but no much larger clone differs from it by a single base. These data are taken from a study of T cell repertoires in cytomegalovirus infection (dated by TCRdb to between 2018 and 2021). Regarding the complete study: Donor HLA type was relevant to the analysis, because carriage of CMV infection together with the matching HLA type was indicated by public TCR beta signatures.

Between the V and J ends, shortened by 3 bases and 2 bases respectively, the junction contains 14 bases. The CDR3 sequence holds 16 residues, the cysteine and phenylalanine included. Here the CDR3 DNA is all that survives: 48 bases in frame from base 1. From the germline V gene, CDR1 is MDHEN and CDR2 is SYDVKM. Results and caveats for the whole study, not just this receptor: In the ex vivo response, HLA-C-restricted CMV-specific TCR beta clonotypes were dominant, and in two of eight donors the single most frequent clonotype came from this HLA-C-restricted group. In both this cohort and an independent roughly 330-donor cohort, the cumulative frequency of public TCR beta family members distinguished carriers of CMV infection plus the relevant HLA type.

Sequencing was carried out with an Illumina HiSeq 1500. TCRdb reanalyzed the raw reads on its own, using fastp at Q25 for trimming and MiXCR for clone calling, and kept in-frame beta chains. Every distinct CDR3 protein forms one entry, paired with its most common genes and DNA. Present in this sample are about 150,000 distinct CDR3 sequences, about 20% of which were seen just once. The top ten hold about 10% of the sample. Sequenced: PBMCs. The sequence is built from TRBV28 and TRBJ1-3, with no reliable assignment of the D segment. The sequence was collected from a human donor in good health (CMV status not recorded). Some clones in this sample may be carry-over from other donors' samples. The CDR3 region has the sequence CASSFRLSSTGNTIYF. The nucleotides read TGTGCCAGCAGTTTTAGGTTATCCTCTACTGGAAACACCATATATTTT.